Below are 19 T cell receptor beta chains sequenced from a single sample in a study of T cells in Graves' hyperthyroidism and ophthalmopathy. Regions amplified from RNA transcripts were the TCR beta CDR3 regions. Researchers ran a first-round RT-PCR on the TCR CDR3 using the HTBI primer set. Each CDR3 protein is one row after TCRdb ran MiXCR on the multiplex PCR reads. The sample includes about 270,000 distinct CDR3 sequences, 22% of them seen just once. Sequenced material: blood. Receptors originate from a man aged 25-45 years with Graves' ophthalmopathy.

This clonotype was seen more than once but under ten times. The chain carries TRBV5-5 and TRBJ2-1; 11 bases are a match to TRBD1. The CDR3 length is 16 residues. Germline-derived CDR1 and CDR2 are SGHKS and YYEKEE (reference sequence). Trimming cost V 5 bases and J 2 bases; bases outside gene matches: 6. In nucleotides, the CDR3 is TGTGCCAGCAGACCGCGGGGACAGGGGGCCTACAATGAGCAGTTCTTC. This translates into CASRPRGQGAYNEQFF.

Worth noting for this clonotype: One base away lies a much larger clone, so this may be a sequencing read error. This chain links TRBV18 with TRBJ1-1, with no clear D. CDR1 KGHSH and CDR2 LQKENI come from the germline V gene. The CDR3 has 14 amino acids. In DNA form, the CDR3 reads TGTGCCGGCTCACCCGGGATCGGGAACACTGAAGCTTTCTTT. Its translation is CAGSPGIGNTEAFF.

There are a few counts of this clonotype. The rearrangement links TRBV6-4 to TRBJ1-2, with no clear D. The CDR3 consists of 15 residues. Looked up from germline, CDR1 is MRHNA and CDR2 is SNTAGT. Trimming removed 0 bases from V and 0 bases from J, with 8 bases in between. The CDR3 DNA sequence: TGTGCCAGCAGTGACTCGACCAGGACTAACTATGGCTACACCTTC. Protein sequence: CASSDSTRTNYGYTF.

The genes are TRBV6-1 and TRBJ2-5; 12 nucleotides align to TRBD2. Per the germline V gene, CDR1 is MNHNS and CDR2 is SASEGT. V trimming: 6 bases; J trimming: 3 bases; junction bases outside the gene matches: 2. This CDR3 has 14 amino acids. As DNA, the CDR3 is TGTGCCAGCAGGCGACTAGCGGGAGAAGAGACCCAGTACTTC. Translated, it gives CASRRLAGEETQYF.

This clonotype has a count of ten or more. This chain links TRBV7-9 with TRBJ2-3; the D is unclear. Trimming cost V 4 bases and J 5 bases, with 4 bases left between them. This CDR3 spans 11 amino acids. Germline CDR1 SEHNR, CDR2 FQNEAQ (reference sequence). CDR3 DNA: TGTGCCAGCAGCTCCGTAGATACGCAGTATTTT. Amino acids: CASSSVDTQYF.

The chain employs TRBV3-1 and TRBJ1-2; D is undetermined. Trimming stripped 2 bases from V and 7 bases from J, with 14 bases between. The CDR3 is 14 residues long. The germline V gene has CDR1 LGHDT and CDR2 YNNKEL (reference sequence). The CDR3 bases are TGTGCCAGCAGCCAAACCCTCAGTAGTTCTGGCTACACCTTC. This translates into CASSQTLSSSGYTF.

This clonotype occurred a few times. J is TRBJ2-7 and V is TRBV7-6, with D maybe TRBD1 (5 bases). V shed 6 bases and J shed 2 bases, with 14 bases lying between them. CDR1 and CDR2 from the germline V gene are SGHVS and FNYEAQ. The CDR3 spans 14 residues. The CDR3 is CASRSTGDTYEQYF. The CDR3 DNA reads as TGTGCCAGCAGATCCACAGGAGACACCTACGAGCAGTACTTC.

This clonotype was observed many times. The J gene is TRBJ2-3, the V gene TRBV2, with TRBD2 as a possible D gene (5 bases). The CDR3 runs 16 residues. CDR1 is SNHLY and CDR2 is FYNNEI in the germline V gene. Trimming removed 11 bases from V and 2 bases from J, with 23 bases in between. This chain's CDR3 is CAAYLIGAEVTDTQYF. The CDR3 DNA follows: TGTGCCGCATACCTAATCGGAGCGGAAGTCACAGATACGCAGTATTTT.

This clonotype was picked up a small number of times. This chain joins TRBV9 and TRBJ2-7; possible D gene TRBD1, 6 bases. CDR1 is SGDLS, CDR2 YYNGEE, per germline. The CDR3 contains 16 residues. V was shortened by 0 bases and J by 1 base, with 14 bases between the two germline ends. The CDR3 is CASSVAAGAMSYEQYF. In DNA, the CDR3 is TGTGCCAGCAGCGTAGCGGCAGGGGCGATGTCCTACGAGCAGTACTTC.

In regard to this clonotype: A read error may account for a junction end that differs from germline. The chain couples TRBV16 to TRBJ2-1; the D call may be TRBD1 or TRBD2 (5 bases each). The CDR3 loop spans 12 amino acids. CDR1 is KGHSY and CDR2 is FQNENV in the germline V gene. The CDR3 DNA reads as TGTGCCAGCACCCAAAGGGGACGTGAGCAGTTCTTC. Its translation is CASTQRGREQFF.

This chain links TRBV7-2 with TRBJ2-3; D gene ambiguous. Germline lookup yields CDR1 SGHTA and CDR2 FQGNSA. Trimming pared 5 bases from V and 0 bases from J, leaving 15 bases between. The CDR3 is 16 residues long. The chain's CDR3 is CASSPAWVRSTDTQYF. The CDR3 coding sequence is TGTGCCAGCAGCCCCGCCTGGGTCAGAAGCACAGATACGCAGTATTTT.

CDR3 in amino acids: CSASPPGQGSYEQYF. CDR3 in DNA: TGCAGTGCTAGTCCTCCGGGACAGGGGTCCTACGAGCAGTACTTC. The chain couples TRBV20-1 to TRBJ2-7; the match to TRBD1 covers 10 bases. The CDR3 sequence is 15 residues long. V lost 3 bases and J lost 1; bases outside the gene matches: 6. CDR1 is DFQATT, CDR2 SNEGSKA, per germline (reference sequence).

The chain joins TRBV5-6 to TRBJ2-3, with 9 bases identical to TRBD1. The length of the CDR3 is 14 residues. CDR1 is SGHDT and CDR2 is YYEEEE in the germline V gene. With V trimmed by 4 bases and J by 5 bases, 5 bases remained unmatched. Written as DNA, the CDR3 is TGTGCCAGCAGCACACAGGGGGCGGGAGATACGCAGTATTTT. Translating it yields CASSTQGAGDTQYF. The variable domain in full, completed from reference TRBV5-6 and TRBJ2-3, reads DAGVTQSPTHLIKTRGQQVTLRCSPKSGHDTVSWYQQALGQGPQFIFQYYEEEERQRGNFPDRFSGHQFPNYSSELNVNALLLGDSALYLCASSTQGAGDTQYFGPGTRLTVL.

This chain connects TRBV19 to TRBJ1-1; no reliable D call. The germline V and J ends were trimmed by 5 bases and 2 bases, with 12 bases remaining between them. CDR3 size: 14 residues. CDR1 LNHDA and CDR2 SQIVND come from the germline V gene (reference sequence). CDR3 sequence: CASSPGRSNTEAFF. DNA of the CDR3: TGTGCCAGTAGTCCCGGCAGATCTAACACTGAAGCTTTCTTT. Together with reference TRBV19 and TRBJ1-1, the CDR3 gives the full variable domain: DGGITQSPKYLFRKEGQNVTLSCEQNLNHDAMYWYRQDPGQGLRLIYYSQIVNDFQKGDIAEGYSVSREKKESFPLTVTSAQKNPTAFYLCASSPGRSNTEAFFGQGTRLTVV.

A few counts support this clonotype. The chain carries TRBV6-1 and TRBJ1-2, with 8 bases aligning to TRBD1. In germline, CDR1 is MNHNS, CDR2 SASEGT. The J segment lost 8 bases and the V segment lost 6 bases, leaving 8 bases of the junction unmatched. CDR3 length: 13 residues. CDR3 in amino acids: CASSQDRAIGYTF. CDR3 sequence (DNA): TGTGCCAGCAGCCAGGACAGGGCGATCGGCTACACCTTC.

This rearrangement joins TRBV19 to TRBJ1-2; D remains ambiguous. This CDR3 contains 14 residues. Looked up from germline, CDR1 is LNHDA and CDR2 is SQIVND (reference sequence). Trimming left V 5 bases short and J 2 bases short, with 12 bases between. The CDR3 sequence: CASSFYGENYGYTF. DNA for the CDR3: TGTGCCAGTAGTTTCTATGGGGAAAACTATGGCTACACCTTC.

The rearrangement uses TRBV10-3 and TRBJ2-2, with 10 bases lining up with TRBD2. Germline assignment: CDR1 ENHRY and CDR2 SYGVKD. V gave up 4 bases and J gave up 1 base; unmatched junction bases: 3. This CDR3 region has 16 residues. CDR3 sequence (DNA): TGTGCCATCAGTGGGGGACTAGCGATGAACACCGGGGAGCTGTTTTTT. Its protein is CAISGGLAMNTGELFF.

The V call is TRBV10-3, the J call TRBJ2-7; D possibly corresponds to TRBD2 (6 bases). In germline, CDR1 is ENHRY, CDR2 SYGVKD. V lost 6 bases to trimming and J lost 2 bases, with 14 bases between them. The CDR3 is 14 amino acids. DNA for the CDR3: TGTGCCATCAGACACGGACTATCCACCTACGAGCAGTACTTC. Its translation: CAIRHGLSTYEQYF.

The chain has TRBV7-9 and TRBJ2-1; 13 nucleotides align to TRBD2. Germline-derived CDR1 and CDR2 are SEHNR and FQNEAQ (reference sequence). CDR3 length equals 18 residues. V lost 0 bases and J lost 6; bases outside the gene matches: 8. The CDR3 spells CASSLALTSGRAPNEQFF. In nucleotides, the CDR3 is TGTGCCAGCAGCTTAGCGCTAACTAGCGGGAGGGCCCCCAATGAGCAGTTCTTC. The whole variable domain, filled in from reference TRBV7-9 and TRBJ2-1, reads DTGVSQNPRHKITKRGQNVTFRCDPISEHNRLYWYRQTLGQGPEFLTYFQNEAQLEKSRLLSDRFSAERPKGSFSTLEIQRTEQGDSAMYLCASSLALTSGRAPNEQFFGPGTRLTVL.